Each of the 24 T cell receptor beta chains below was sequenced from the same sample in a study of T cell responses to AZD1222 COVID-19 vaccine. Repertoires were generated with immunoSEQ multiplex PCR, while TCRdb's copy carries only in-frame clones and drops some. The sample records some 100,000 clones, approximately 90% being singletons. Sequences were derived from peripheral blood, sampled 28 days after the second AZD1222 dose. The origin of the receptors is an adult who received the AZD1222 COVID-19 vaccine.

This clone was recorded once. CDR3 region: CASSQDGQGNQPQHF. The CDR3 region has the DNA TGTGCCAGCAGCCAAGATGGTCAGGGGAATCAGCCCCAGCATTTT. The V gene is TRBV4-2, the J gene TRBJ1-5; D might be TRBD1 (6 bases). The V end lost 0 bases, the J end lost 4 bases, and 10 bases lay between the germline ends. Germline V CDR1 and CDR2: LGHNA, YNFKEQ. The CDR3 loop spans 15 amino acids.

The chain links TRBV6-2 or TRBV6-3 to TRBJ2-2; 14 bases align to TRBD2. Germline V CDR1 and CDR2: MNHEY, SVGEGT. The CDR3 spans 16 residues. The ends lost 4 bases at V and 5 bases at J; junction bases unmatched: 3. The CDR3 DNA reads as TGTGCCAGCAGTTCGTGGACTAGCGGGGGGACCGGGGAGCTGTTTTTT. As protein: CASSSWTSGGTGELFF.

The rearrangement uses TRBV5-6 and TRBJ1-1, with 9 positions matching TRBD1. Looked up from germline, CDR1 is SGHDT and CDR2 is YYEEEE. The CDR3 has 16 residues. The junction had 11 bases not matched to a gene; V was cut back by 4 bases and J by 4 bases. The DNA for the CDR3 is TGTGCCAGCAGCCCGACAGGGGGTTGGGGGAGCACTGAAGCTTTCTTT. Its protein product is CASSPTGGWGSTEAFF. Combining the CDR3 with reference TRBV5-6 and TRBJ1-1 gives the whole variable domain DAGVTQSPTHLIKTRGQQVTLRCSPKSGHDTVSWYQQALGQGPQFIFQYYEEEERQRGNFPDRFSGHQFPNYSSELNVNALLLGDSALYLCASSPTGGWGSTEAFFGQGTRLTVV.

The chain employs TRBV11-1 and TRBJ1-1; D not resolved. Germline values: CDR1 SGHAT, CDR2 FQDESV (reference sequence). This CDR3 is built from 14 residues. The ends were cut back, 0 bases at V and 3 bases at J, with 8 bases in the middle. The CDR3 sequence: CASSLAAGHTEAFF. CDR3 DNA: TGTGCCAGCAGCTTAGCCGCAGGACACACTGAAGCTTTCTTT.

The chain couples TRBV6-2 or TRBV6-3 to TRBJ1-2; D is ambiguous. This CDR3 is built from 14 residues. The V end was cut by 4 bases, the J end by 5 bases, with 14 bases between. Per germline, CDR1 MNHEY and CDR2 SVGEGT. The CDR3 loop reads CASSSTGREYGYTF. The CDR3 DNA sequence: TGTGCCAGCAGTTCTACCGGGAGGGAGTATGGCTACACCTTC.

V usage is TRBV5-5 and J usage is TRBJ1-1, with TRBD1 as a possible D gene (5 bases). Between the trimmed V and J ends, which lost 1 base and 8 bases, there was a span of 12 bases. This CDR3 has 13 residues. Germline-derived CDR1 and CDR2 are SGHKS and YYEKEE (reference sequence). The CDR3 bases are TGTGCCAGCAGCTTGTGGGACGGGACCGAAGCTTTCTTT. The encoded protein is CASSLWDGTEAFF. The whole variable domain, remainder taken from reference TRBV5-5 and TRBJ1-1, is DAGVTQSPTHLIKTRGQQVTLRCSPISGHKSVSWYQQVLGQGPQFIFQYYEKEERGRGNFPDRFSARQFPNYSSELNVNALLLGDSALYLCASSLWDGTEAFFGQGTRLTVV.

This chain uses TRBV7-2 with TRBJ1-6; TRBD1 matches at 7 bases. The V gene end was trimmed by 3 bases and the J gene end by 6 bases; junction bases not matched to a gene: 2. There are 14 residues in the CDR3. The germline gives CDR1 SGHTA, CDR2 FQGNSA. CDR3 DNA sequence: TGTGCCAGCAGCTTCGGGACAGCTAATTCACCCCTCCACTTT. The encoded protein is CASSFGTANSPLHF.

The J gene is TRBJ2-7, the V gene TRBV5-6; D is perhaps TRBD1 (6 bases). Trimming took 4 bases from V and 3 from J, leaving 17 bases between them. This CDR3 is built from 15 residues. The germline V gene encodes CDR1 SGHDT and CDR2 YYEEEE. For the CDR3, the DNA is TGTGCCAGCAGCCTGCTCAGGGGTTCAAGCTACGAGCAGTACTTC. Translated, it gives CASSLLRGSSYEQYF.

This clone occurred once. V is TRBV4-3 and J is TRBJ1-2; a possible D gene is TRBD1 (5 bases). Trimming took off 0 bases at V and 6 bases at J, with 17 bases between the two ends. This CDR3 has 16 amino acids. Germline loops: CDR1 LGHNA, CDR2 YSLEER. The DNA for the CDR3 is TGCGCCAGCAGCCAAGACCGGACTCAAGGGACCCATGGCTACACCTTC. Its translation: CASSQDRTQGTHGYTF.

The J gene is TRBJ1-1, the V gene TRBV19; D not resolved. The V and J ends lost 3 bases and 0 bases respectively, with 8 bases between them. Germline assignment: CDR1 LNHDA and CDR2 SQIVND (reference sequence). This CDR3 has 14 amino acids. The CDR3 loop is CASSIKGMNTEAFF. The CDR3 coding sequence is TGTGCCAGTAGTATTAAGGGAATGAACACTGAAGCTTTCTTT.

The CDR3 loop reads CASMDYSRRDTGELFF. The CDR3 nucleotides read TGTGCCAGCATGGACTATTCGAGGCGGGACACCGGGGAGCTGTTTTTT. V is TRBV19 and J is TRBJ2-2; D may be TRBD2 (6 bases). This CDR3 region has 16 residues. Deletions cut 9 bases from V and 3 bases from J, with 20 bases between. CDR1 is LNHDA and CDR2 is SQIVND in the germline V gene (reference sequence).

This chain connects TRBV27 to TRBJ2-5; no firm D call. V shed 3 bases and J shed 2 bases, with 7 bases lying between them. The CDR3 runs to 13 residues. Germline CDR1 reads MNHEY; CDR2 reads SMNVEV (reference sequence). Here the CDR3 reads CASSLLGQETQYF. The CDR3 DNA sequence: TGTGCCAGCAGTTTGCTGGGGCAAGAGACCCAGTACTTC.

The J gene is TRBJ2-3, the V gene TRBV7-6, with a tentative D call TRBD2 (6 bases). V was cut by 0 bases and J by 13 bases, with 14 bases left in between. The CDR3 runs 13 residues. Germline V gene sequence: CDR1 SGHVS, CDR2 FNYEAQ. The CDR3 DNA reads TGTGCCAGCAGCTTAGCGACTAGTGGCTTCAAGTATTTT. It specifies CASSLATSGFKYF.

The V gene is TRBV7-3, the J gene TRBJ2-3, with D perhaps TRBD2 (7 bases). From germline, CDR1 is SGHTA and CDR2 FQGTGA. The CDR3 has 15 amino acids. V dropped 4 bases and J dropped 2 bases, with 13 bases sitting between them. DNA for the CDR3: TGTGCCAGCAGCTCCGAGGGGGGGCACACAGATACGCAGTATTTT. This translates into CASSSEGGHTDTQYF.

This clone has a handful of counts. In nucleotides, the CDR3 is TGTGCCAGCAGCCGCCGGGACGGAGGTTTTAGCACAGATACGCAGTATTTT. Protein: CASSRRDGGFSTDTQYF. This chain uses TRBV7-6 with TRBJ2-3; D assignment may be TRBD1 or TRBD2 (5 bases each). Trimming shortened V by 5 bases and J by 0 bases, and 18 bases separated the two germline ends. Germline values: CDR1 SGHVS, CDR2 FNYEAQ. CDR3 size: 17 residues. The entire variable domain, with the rest obtained from reference TRBV7-6 and TRBJ2-3, is as follows: GAGVSQSPRYKVTKRGQDVALRCDPISGHVSLYWYRQALGQGPEFLTYFNYEAQQDKSGLPNDRFSAERPEGSISTLTIQRTEQRDSAMYRCASSRRDGGFSTDTQYFGPGTRLTVL.

V and J are TRBV12-3 or TRBV12-4 and TRBJ1-1, with a tentative D call TRBD1 (5 bases). This CDR3 has 12 residues. V lost 3 bases and J lost 6, with 8 bases in between. CDR3: CASSLGGPEAFF. The CDR3 DNA reads as TGTGCCAGCAGTTTGGGGGGTCCTGAAGCTTTCTTT.

This chain joins TRBV5-1 and TRBJ1-1; maybe TRBD1 (5 bases). The CDR3 is 14 amino acids. Between the trimmed V and J ends, which lost 3 bases and 1 base, there was a span of 10 bases. Looked up from germline, CDR1 is SGHRS and CDR2 is YFSETQ. CDR3 coding DNA: TGCGCCAGCAGCTACGGGGGTGGGAACACTGAAGCTTTCTTT. It specifies CASSYGGGNTEAFF.

The V gene is TRBV19, the J gene TRBJ2-1; 7 nucleotides align to TRBD1. With 4 bases clipped from V and 10 bases from J, the junction kept 13 bases outside the gene matches. In germline, CDR1 is LNHDA, CDR2 SQIVND (reference sequence). The length of the CDR3 is 15 residues. The CDR3 DNA reads TGTGCCAGTAGTAAACAGGGGCTACAGCTACGGGAGCAGTTCTTC. Its translation: CASSKQGLQLREQFF. The variable domain in full, completed from reference TRBV19 and TRBJ2-1, reads DGGITQSPKYLFRKEGQNVTLSCEQNLNHDAMYWYRQDPGQGLRLIYYSQIVNDFQKGDIAEGYSVSREKKESFPLTVTSAQKNPTAFYLCASSKQGLQLREQFFGPGTRLTVL.

The chain recombines TRBV28 with TRBJ1-5; no clear D. V shed 6 bases and J shed 9 bases, with 18 bases lying between them. The CDR3 has 14 residues. Germline V gene sequence: CDR1 MDHEN, CDR2 SYDVKM. CDR3 nucleotide sequence: TGTGCCAGCAGCCTAACCCAAGGGCTGGGGCCCCAGCATTTT. Translated, it gives CASSLTQGLGPQHF.

The chain employs TRBV28 and TRBJ1-2; D is perhaps TRBD1 (6 bases). The V end lost 6 bases, the J end lost 7 bases, and 15 bases lay between the germline ends. This CDR3 region has 13 residues. Germline V gives CDR1 MDHEN, CDR2 SYDVKM. This chain's CDR3 is CASSNEQGLGYTF. Written as DNA, the CDR3 is TGTGCCAGCAGCAATGAACAGGGCCTTGGCTACACCTTC.

The chain joins TRBV29-1 to TRBJ1-1; D is uncertain. This CDR3 contains 11 residues. The V and J ends lost 2 bases and 1 base respectively, with 2 bases between them. Germline CDR1 is SQVTM and CDR2 is ANQGSEA. The chain's CDR3 is CSVESNTEAFF. The CDR3 DNA sequence: TGCAGCGTTGAATCGAACACTGAAGCTTTCTTT. The full variable domain, in which reference TRBV29-1 and TRBJ1-1 provide the parts outside the CDR3, is SAVISQKPSRDICQRGTSLTIQCQVDSQVTMMFWYRQQPGQSLTLIATANQGSEATYESGFVIDKFPISRPNLTFSTLTVSNMSPEDSSIYLCSVESNTEAFFGQGTRLTVV.

The rearrangement links TRBV5-1 to TRBJ1-1, with 9 positions matching TRBD1. The germline gives CDR1 SGHRS, CDR2 YFSETQ. Germline trimming cut 5 bases from V and 5 bases from J; bases unmatched to any gene: 7. This CDR3 is 14 amino acids long. The CDR3 sequence: CASSVTGGWTEAFF. DNA for the CDR3: TGCGCCAGCAGTGTGACAGGGGGATGGACTGAAGCTTTCTTT.

The chain carries TRBV28 and TRBJ1-1; D remains ambiguous. Trimming took off 7 bases at V and 6 bases at J, with 15 bases between the two ends. The CDR3 runs to 13 residues. Per the germline V gene, CDR1 is MDHEN and CDR2 is SYDVKM. The CDR3 region is CASTQASPPEAFF. In DNA form, the CDR3 reads TGTGCCAGCACCCAAGCGTCTCCCCCTGAAGCTTTCTTT.

The chain employs TRBV7-3 and TRBJ2-1; D may be TRBD2 (5 bases). The germline V gene has CDR1 SGHTA and CDR2 FQGTGA. V lost 8 bases, J lost 0 bases, and 11 bases lay in between. The CDR3 is made up of 14 amino acids. CDR3: CASPRTYSYNEQFF. CDR3 sequence (DNA): TGTGCCAGCCCCCGGACTTACTCCTACAATGAGCAGTTCTTC.